One sample yielded the 15 T cell receptor beta chains listed below, sequenced in a study of CXCR3-negative and CXCR3-positive naive CD8 T cells. The study, taken as a whole, reports: CXCR3-positive naive cells had TRB CDR3s that were more hydrophobic than CXCR3-negative naive cells had.

With UMI labels, 5' RACE was used to prepare the TRB cDNA libraries. TCRdb reprocessed the 5' RACE reads and reports one entry per CDR3 protein, with no DNA. This specimen shows some 150,000 distinct CDR3 sequences; the ten leading clones hold approximately 0.28%. The antigens these receptors bind are not known. Source material: naive CXCR3+ CD8+ T cells from blood. Documented subset: CD45RO-CCR7+CD27+CD95- naive CD8+ T cells expressing CXCR3 (TNR3+). Receptors were obtained from a human donor in good health. Some clones in this sample may be carry-over from other donors' samples.

V gene TRBV24-1 combines with J gene TRBJ1-1. CDR3 length: 12 amino acids. In germline, CDR1 is KGHDR, CDR2 SFDVKD. CDR3 in amino acids: CATSDLGSEAFF.

The V and J genes are TRBV6-5 and TRBJ2-2; TCRdb's D call of TRBD1 is untestable without DNA. This CDR3 spans 13 amino acids. CDR1 is MNHEY and CDR2 is SVGAGI in the germline V gene. The CDR3 is CASSLSGTGELFF.

V and J are TRBV29-1 and TRBJ2-5; the D gene TCRdb calls, TRBD1, cannot be checked with no DNA. Germline V gene data show CDR1 as SQVTM and CDR2 as ANQGSEA. The CDR3 runs 13 residues. The CDR3 sequence: CSVEGDSEETQYF.

V is TRBV7-3 and J is TRBJ2-1; TCRdb gives TRBD2 as the D gene, but with no DNA this cannot be confirmed. CDR3 length equals 17 residues. Germline assignment: CDR1 SGHTA and CDR2 FQGTGA. The CDR3 sequence: CASSPTPGLADYNEQFF.

The chain couples TRBV5-1 to TRBJ2-2; TCRdb's assignment of TRBD2 cannot be checked, as there is no DNA. CDR1 and CDR2 (germline): SGHRS, YFSETQ. The CDR3 is made up of 16 amino acids. The chain's CDR3 is CASSFVTSTSTGELFF. Drawing the rest from reference TRBV5-1 and TRBJ2-2, the complete variable domain is KAGVTQTPRYLIKTRGQQVTLSCSPISGHRSVSWYQQTPGQGLQFLFEYFSETQRNKGNFPGRFSGRQFSNSRSEMNVSTLELGDSALYLCASSFVTSTSTGELFFGEGSRLTVL.

V usage is TRBV10-1 and J usage is TRBJ2-2. This CDR3 spans 14 amino acids. The germline V gene has CDR1 WNHNN and CDR2 SYGVQD (reference sequence). CDR3 protein: CAIDSYANTGELFF.

The chain combines TRBV11-2 with TRBJ2-5; TCRdb selects TRBD1, and the lack of DNA leaves this call unchecked. Germline loops: CDR1 SGHAT, CDR2 FQNNGV. This CDR3 region has 15 residues. This chain's CDR3 is CASSLGRQGRETQYF.

CDR3 loop: CASSSRWDSYNEQFF. V gene TRBV28 combines with J gene TRBJ2-1. Germline lookup yields CDR1 MDHEN and CDR2 SYDVKM. The CDR3 is 15 amino acids.

V gene TRBV28 combines with J gene TRBJ2-7; TCRdb returns TRBD1, unconfirmable since there is no DNA. Germline V gene lookup returns CDR1 MDHEN and CDR2 SYDVKM. The CDR3 is 15 residues long. The chain's CDR3 is CASSPPMGQGYEQYF.

CDR3 sequence reads: CASSLGPGLGGHNEQFF. The V gene is TRBV12-3 or TRBV12-4, the J gene TRBJ2-1; without DNA, the TCRdb call of TRBD2 cannot be checked. The CDR3 length is 17 residues.

The V call is TRBV29-1, the J call TRBJ1-3; TCRdb outputs TRBD1, but without DNA this stays unchecked. This CDR3 has 17 amino acids. Germline V lookup: CDR1 SQVTM, CDR2 ANQGSEA. The chain's CDR3 is CSVFVGTGDASGNTIYF. Looking up the rest from reference TRBV29-1 and TRBJ1-3 gives the full variable domain: SAVISQKPSRDICQRGTSLTIQCQVDSQVTMMFWYRQQPGQSLTLIATANQGSEATYESGFVIDKFPISRPNLTFSTLTVSNMSPEDSSIYLCSVFVGTGDASGNTIYFGEGSWLTVV.

The V gene is TRBV29-1, the J gene TRBJ1-1; TCRdb's D call of TRBD1 is untestable without DNA. Germline values: CDR1 SQVTM, CDR2 ANQGSEA. CDR3 length equals 14 residues. The chain's CDR3 is CSVELGSRGQEAFF.

The rearrangement uses TRBV7-9 and TRBJ1-5. The CDR3 is 14 residues long. Germline lookup yields CDR1 SEHNR and CDR2 FQNEAQ (reference sequence). CDR3 in amino acids: CASSQMSSNQPQHF.

CDR3 loop: CSVRPSPLVNTEAFF. The V call is TRBV29-1, the J call TRBJ1-1. The CDR3 length is 15 residues. Looked up from germline, CDR1 is SQVTM and CDR2 is ANQGSEA. Full variable domain (outside the CDR3, taken from reference TRBV29-1 and TRBJ1-1): SAVISQKPSRDICQRGTSLTIQCQVDSQVTMMFWYRQQPGQSLTLIATANQGSEATYESGFVIDKFPISRPNLTFSTLTVSNMSPEDSSIYLCSVRPSPLVNTEAFFGQGTRLTVV.

The chain uses TRBV29-1 and TRBJ2-2; the TCRdb call, TRBD1, lacks DNA for checking. The CDR3 extends over 19 amino acids. CDR1 SQVTM and CDR2 ANQGSEA come from the germline V gene. The chain's CDR3 is CSVEATGQDARDDTGELFF.